Below, 24 T cell receptor beta chains from the same sample are listed, as sequenced in a study of shared clonotypes between healthy human individuals. TCRdb's copy holds only in-frame clones and misses some; the assay was immunoSEQ multiplex PCR. This table holds under 2,500,000 clones, about 94% found once. The sequenced material came from naive CD4+ T cells sorted from blood. Subset of the sample: CD45RA+ positively selected. These TCRs come from a man in his late teens or twenties in good health.

The chain couples TRBV30 to TRBJ1-5; D is undetermined. Germline CDR1 and CDR2: GTSNPN and SVGIG (reference sequence). CDR3 length equals 13 residues. V was clipped by 4 bases and J by 2 bases, with 9 bases between them. DNA for the CDR3: TGTGCCTGGACGAGTAACGGCAATCAGCCCCAGCATTTT. It specifies CAWTSNGNQPQHF.

The chain carries TRBV2 and TRBJ1-2; 8 positions agree with TRBD1. The V segment lost 6 bases and the J segment 3 bases; nucleotides outside the gene matches: 3. The CDR3 loop spans 13 amino acids. Germline loops: CDR1 SNHLY, CDR2 FYNNEI. The CDR3 protein is CASRGTGDYGYTF. The CDR3 DNA is TGTGCCAGCAGGGGGACAGGCGACTATGGCTACACCTTC. Supplemented by reference TRBV2 and TRBJ1-2, the full variable domain reads EPEVTQTPSHQVTQMGQEVILRCVPISNHLYFYWYRQILGQKVEFLVSFYNNEISEKSEIFDDQFSVERPDGSNFTLKIRSTKLEDSAMYFCASRGTGDYGYTFGSGTRLTVV.

This chain joins TRBV7-6 and TRBJ1-4, with D uncertain. The germline V and J ends were trimmed by 0 bases and 4 bases, with 12 bases remaining between them. This CDR3 contains 16 residues. Germline V lookup: CDR1 SGHVS, CDR2 FNYEAQ. This CDR3 is CASSLAATAFNEKLFF. The CDR3 nucleotides are TGTGCCAGCAGCTTAGCGGCAACAGCATTTAATGAAAAACTGTTTTTT. The variable domain in full, with the rest retrieved from reference TRBV7-6 and TRBJ1-4, is GAGVSQSPRYKVTKRGQDVALRCDPISGHVSLYWYRQALGQGPEFLTYFNYEAQQDKSGLPNDRFSAERPEGSISTLTIQRTEQRDSAMYRCASSLAATAFNEKLFFGSGTQLSVL.

V gene TRBV2 combines with J gene TRBJ2-2; unclear D gene. V lost 5 bases and J lost 4, with 11 bases in between. The CDR3 length is 14 residues. Per the germline V gene, CDR1 is SNHLY and CDR2 is FYNNEI. CDR3 sequence (DNA): TGTGCCAGCAGTTCCGAAAGTGTCACCGGGGAGCTGTTTTTT. Translation: CASSSESVTGELFF.

CDR3 sequence: CASRGGNTEAFF. CDR3 in DNA: TGCGCCAGCAGGGGGGGTAACACTGAAGCTTTCTTT. This chain links TRBV5-1 with TRBJ1-1; maybe TRBD1 (5 bases). The V end was cut by 5 bases, the J end by 2 bases, with 7 bases between. Germline CDR1 is SGHRS and CDR2 is YFSETQ. The CDR3 is 12 amino acids.

The V gene is TRBV6-1, the J gene TRBJ2-3; D is unresolved. The CDR3 consists of 13 residues. Trimming stripped 9 bases from V and 0 bases from J, with 10 bases between. CDR1 MNHNS and CDR2 SASEGT come from the germline V gene. As DNA, the CDR3 is TGTGCCAGTTCCAGTACTAGCACAGATACGCAGTATTTT. Translating it yields CASSSTSTDTQYF.

The chain couples TRBV7-9 to TRBJ2-5; D call uncertain. The V gene lost 5 bases and the J gene lost 4 bases, with 17 bases spanning the gap. This CDR3 region has 15 residues. In germline, CDR1 is SEHNR, CDR2 FQNEAQ (reference sequence). Written as DNA, the CDR3 is TGTGCCAGCAGCGCCCCCGTCGGGTTGATAGAGACCCAGTACTTC. This translates into CASSAPVGLIETQYF.

The J gene is TRBJ2-7, the V gene TRBV7-3, with D possibly TRBD2 on 6 matching bases. The V end lost 5 bases, the J end lost 3 bases, and 11 bases lay between the germline ends. CDR1 SGHTA and CDR2 FQGTGA come from the germline V gene. This CDR3 has 13 amino acids. The CDR3 spells CASSPTGLYEQYF. CDR3 bases: TGTGCCAGCAGCCCCACGGGACTCTACGAGCAGTACTTC.

CDR3: CASSLSVAEINTGELFF. Written as DNA, the CDR3 is TGCGCCAGCAGCTTGTCGGTAGCGGAGATTAACACCGGGGAGCTGTTTTTT. V and J are TRBV5-1 and TRBJ2-2; a weak D match, TRBD2 (6 bases). Germline assignment: CDR1 SGHRS and CDR2 YFSETQ. Trimming stripped 1 base from V and 2 bases from J, with 15 bases between. The CDR3 extends over 17 amino acids.

This sequence joins TRBV7-2 and TRBJ2-5, with TRBD1 matching 7 bases. V was clipped by 1 base and J by 2 bases; unmatched bases: 1. The CDR3 consists of 14 residues. Germline loops: CDR1 SGHTA, CDR2 FQGNSA. CDR3 amino acids: CASSLEGAQETQYF. CDR3 nucleotides: TGTGCCAGCAGCTTAGAGGGGGCACAAGAGACCCAGTACTTC. Looking up the rest from reference TRBV7-2 and TRBJ2-5 gives the full variable domain: GAGVSQSPSNKVTEKGKDVELRCDPISGHTALYWYRQSLGQGLEFLIYFQGNSAPDKSGLPSDRFSAERTGGSVSTLTIQRTQQEDSAVYLCASSLEGAQETQYFGPGTRLLVL.

This clone has only one observation. Other nucleotide sequences from this sample produce the same CDR3. V gene TRBV11-3 combines with J gene TRBJ2-3, with no clear D. The germline V and J ends were trimmed by 1 base and 6 bases, with 5 bases remaining between them. The CDR3 is 12 amino acids. Germline lookup yields CDR1 SGHNT and CDR2 YENEEA. CDR3 loop: CASSLGADTQYF. The CDR3 nucleotides are TGTGCCAGCAGCTTAGGTGCCGATACGCAGTATTTT.

The rearrangement links TRBV6-6 to TRBJ2-7, with a weak D call TRBD1 (5 bases). The CDR3 loop spans 14 amino acids. Germline lookup yields CDR1 MNHNY and CDR2 SVGAGI (reference sequence). Trimming stripped 2 bases from V and 1 base from J, with 9 bases between. DNA for the CDR3: TGTGCCAGCAGTTACGTGGACAATTCCTACGAGCAGTACTTC. Protein product: CASSYVDNSYEQYF.

This chain uses TRBV13 with TRBJ2-3; 8 positions match TRBD2. V lost 6 bases and J lost 3; bases outside the gene matches: 2. The CDR3 covers 13 residues. Per the germline V gene, CDR1 is PRHDT and CDR2 is FYEKMQ (reference sequence). In DNA form, the CDR3 reads TGTGCCAGCAGGGTAGCGGGAACAGATACGCAGTATTTT. This encodes CASRVAGTDTQYF.

CDR3 coding DNA: TGCAGCGCCGGGTCAGGCTACGAGCAGTACTTC. It is translated as CSAGSGYEQYF. The chain links TRBV29-1 to TRBJ2-7; D uncertain. The CDR3 runs 11 residues. Germline-derived CDR1 and CDR2 are SQVTM and ANQGSEA. V shed 7 bases and J shed 3 bases, with 10 bases lying between them.

V usage is TRBV6-5 and J usage is TRBJ1-1; D unresolved. The CDR3 extends over 15 amino acids. Looked up from germline, CDR1 is MNHEY and CDR2 is SVGAGI. Deletions cut 2 bases from V and 5 bases from J, with 15 bases between. CDR3 DNA sequence: TGTGCCAGCAGTTACAACTCAGTGGGTGGAACTGAAGCTTTCTTT. Translation: CASSYNSVGGTEAFF.

This chain joins TRBV4-3 and TRBJ2-7; 9 bases map to TRBD2. This CDR3 comprises 17 residues. With 0 bases clipped from V and 4 bases from J, the junction kept 10 bases outside the gene matches. Per germline, CDR1 LGHNA and CDR2 YSLEER. CDR3 region: CASSQEFAGSGSYEQYF. In DNA, the CDR3 is TGCGCCAGCAGCCAAGAATTTGCGGGTAGCGGGAGTTACGAGCAGTACTTC.

This clone was observed a single time. This sequence joins TRBV28 and TRBJ2-7; 7 bases align to TRBD1. CDR1 is MDHEN, CDR2 SYDVKM, per germline. The CDR3 runs to 14 residues. The junction had 4 bases not matched to a gene; V was cut back by 3 bases and J by 2 bases. CDR3 nucleotide sequence: TGTGCCAGCAGTTTGAGGGGGCCCACCTACGAGCAGTACTTC. Protein product: CASSLRGPTYEQYF. Using reference TRBV28 and TRBJ2-7 for the parts outside the CDR3, the full variable domain is DVKVTQSSRYLVKRTGEKVFLECVQDMDHENMFWYRQDPGLGLRLIYFSYDVKMKEKGDIPEGYSVSREKKERFSLILESASTNQTSMYLCASSLRGPTYEQYFGPGTRLTVT.

V and J are TRBV6-5 and TRBJ1-4, with 9 bases identical to TRBD1. Germline CDR1 is MNHEY and CDR2 is SVGAGI. J was trimmed by 4 bases and V by 0 bases; bases with no gene match: 3. This CDR3 contains 16 residues. The CDR3 sequence: CASSYSTGGGNEKLFF. The CDR3 region has the DNA TGTGCCAGCAGTTACTCGACAGGGGGAGGTAATGAAAAACTGTTTTTT.

This clone was observed a single time. Distinct nucleotide sequences in the sample also encode this CDR3. J is TRBJ2-1 and V is TRBV9; 10 positions agree with TRBD2. This CDR3 comprises 15 residues. Germline lookup yields CDR1 SGDLS and CDR2 YYNGEE. After removal of 3 bases from V and 4 bases from J, the junction contained 4 bases not matched to a gene. For the CDR3, the DNA is TGTGCCAGCAGCGGGACTAGCGGAGCATACAATGAGCAGTTCTTC. Translation gives CASSGTSGAYNEQFF.

The V and J genes are TRBV5-1 and TRBJ1-1; D is uncertain. Germline-derived CDR1 and CDR2 are SGHRS and YFSETQ. V lost 4 bases, J lost 5 bases, and 6 bases lay in between. The CDR3 totals 11 residues. CDR3 residues: CASSDQTEAFF. CDR3 sequence (DNA): TGCGCCAGCAGCGACCAAACTGAAGCTTTCTTT.

Note on this clone: Additional DNA sequences in this sample encode the identical CDR3. The chain combines TRBV5-1 with TRBJ1-5; D unclear. This CDR3 is built from 13 residues. Germline CDR1 is SGHRS and CDR2 is YFSETQ. The V end lost 4 bases, the J end lost 0 bases, and 5 bases lay between the germline ends. Written as DNA, the CDR3 is TGCGCCAGCAGCCCGGATAGCAATCAGCCCCAGCATTTT. As protein: CASSPDSNQPQHF.

The chain combines TRBV2 with TRBJ2-1; D ambiguous. Trimming shortened V by 6 bases and J by 9 bases, and 18 bases separated the two germline ends. The CDR3 totals 14 residues. CDR1 SNHLY and CDR2 FYNNEI come from the germline V gene. CDR3 loop: CASRRSPEWVEQFF. DNA of the CDR3: TGTGCCAGCAGGAGGAGCCCAGAATGGGTTGAGCAGTTCTTC.

As concerns this clone: In the same sample, other DNA sequences code for this CDR3. J is TRBJ2-2 and V is TRBV2; 11 bases agree with TRBD2. The CDR3 runs 14 residues. J lost 5 bases, V lost 4 bases, and 0 bases had no gene match. From germline, CDR1 is SNHLY and CDR2 FYNNEI. The CDR3: CASSGLAGTGELFF. In DNA form, the CDR3 reads TGTGCCAGCAGTGGACTAGCGGGGACCGGGGAGCTGTTTTTT.

The CDR3 DNA follows: TGTGCCAGCAGCTCCCTAGAGGGGAGGGGCGATGAGCAGTTCTTC. Residues: CASSSLEGRGDEQFF. V usage is TRBV9 and J usage is TRBJ2-1; TRBD2 matches 7 bases. The CDR3 is made up of 15 amino acids. V lost 4 bases to trimming and J lost 8 bases; unmatched junction nucleotides: 12. The V gene's germline CDR1 is SGDLS and CDR2 YYNGEE.